This paragraph covers one T cell receptor (beta chain) sequence. As yet, its antigen is unknown. RNA, at about 0.45 to 1 ug, was reverse transcribed with random hexamers. TCRdb recomputed calls from the immunoSEQ multiplex PCR reads with MiXCR, one row per CDR3 protein. The sample yields hundreds of thousands of distinct CDR3 sequences, roughly 90% seen once. The data were obtained in a study of CD8 T cells in Susac syndrome. Study-wide findings and caveats: The authors acknowledged that the study's TCR sequencing and HLA analysis involved relatively few individuals.

Sequencing targeted TCR beta in blood CD8+ and CD4+ T cells. Negative isolation yielded CD8+ and CD4+ T cells; FACS enriched TEMRA cells. The CDR3 totals 17 residues. Per the germline V gene, CDR1 is SNHLY and CDR2 is FYNNEI. After removal of 10 bases from V and 0 bases from J, the junction contained 13 bases not matched to a gene. This receptor was obtained from a human donor with multiple sclerosis. Sequenced: CD8+ T cells from PBMCs. The rearrangement uses TRBV2 and TRBJ1-5; 9 bases are a match to TRBD1. The CDR3 region has the DNA TGTGCCACTCAAAAAGACGGGACAGGGAATAGCAATCAGCCCCAGCATTTT. Its translation: CATQKDGTGNSNQPQHF.